The count of the clone carrying this T cell receptor beta chain is one. The data were taken from a study of blood T cell repertoires in COVID-19. Study at large: Italy, Spain and the United States were the sources of the convalescent and acute COVID-19 samples.

Authors' processing steps: From reference gene primer amplification, estimates of nucleated cell counts were derived. The table came from immunoSEQ multiplex PCR; TCRdb's copy has only in-frame clones and leaves some out. V and J calls and clone size come straight from that table; D and trimming were deduced from the DNA. This sample carries about 39,000 clones, around 87% of them seen once, and the ten largest clones take about 25%. J lost 4 bases, V lost 5 bases, and 8 bases had no gene match. Germline CDR1 is MNHNY and CDR2 is SVGAGI (reference sequence). The CDR3 has 15 residues. The sample consisted of peripheral blood. The receptor's source is a man in his fifties or sixties with active or convalescent COVID-19. The chain is built from TRBV6-6 and TRBJ2-7, with 10 bases fitting TRBD2. CDR3 loop: CASSQRLAGQYEQYF. The CDR3 DNA is TGTGCCAGCAGTCAACGACTAGCGGGCCAATACGAGCAGTACTTC.